This entry is about one T cell receptor (beta chain). Its antigen remains unidentified. TCRdb keeps only in-frame clones here, not all; method: immunoSEQ multiplex PCR. The data show approximately 160,000 clones, with approximately 88% seen just once and 3% to 4% held by the top ten. This sample was included in a study of T cell responses to AZD1222 COVID-19 vaccine. Study outcomes and limitations: The donors showed a predominance of white British ancestry and of females, with possible underestimation of clonal diversity. Spike-specific TCR breadth and depth grew following two AZD1222 doses.

The CDR3 consists of 16 residues. V was pared by 7 bases and J by 0 bases, with 16 bases between. CDR1 and CDR2 from the germline V gene are MNHNY and SVGAGI (reference sequence). This sequence originates from an adult in good health. The sequenced sample was peripheral blood, obtained on day 0 of MenACWY control vaccination. The chain employs TRBV6-6 and TRBJ1-5; D might be TRBD1 (6 bases). The CDR3 protein is CASNTGTSYSNQPQHF. Here the CDR3 DNA reads TGTGCCAGCAACACCGGGACAAGCTATAGCAATCAGCCCCAGCATTTT.